This T cell receptor (beta chain) was captured in a study of cytomegalovirus exposure and HLA in healthy donors. Study observations and caveats: Across donors, sequencing depth was assumed by presence/absence analyses to be roughly uniform. According to reports, the classifier identified cytomegalovirus status with high specificity and sensitivity. A further, later analysis showed that HLA-associated TCR beta chains (compared with equally common others) were more clonally expanded. The authors excluded some V segments, including TRBV6-2 and TRBV6-3, as indistinguishable.

With 0 bases removed from V and 3 bases from J, the gap between germline ends came to 13 bases. The CDR3 extends over 15 amino acids. Germline values: CDR1 SGHRS, CDR2 YFSETQ. With regard to this clone: What it recognizes is unknown.

The study ran its PCR with 60 Vbeta and 13 Jbeta primers. The assay was immunoSEQ multiplex PCR, and TCRdb's table has in-frame clones only and misses some. The table lists 80,000 to 100,000 clones, about 69% of them singletons. The sequence came from a woman between 18 and 30 years old in good health and CMV-seropositive. Sequenced input: PBMCs. V gene TRBV5-1 combines with J gene TRBJ2-7; weak D call: TRBD1 (6 bases). The CDR3 coding sequence is TGCGCCAGCAGCTTGGTGGCAGGGGAATTCTACGAGCAGTACTTC. Translating it yields CASSLVAGEFYEQYF.